This TCR beta chain originates from a study of blood T cells in healthy people across ages. Alongside a J-beta primer mix, a sample-barcoded 5' primer served in a second PCR lasting about 7 to 11 cycles. TCRdb re-called the 5' RACE reads through MiXCR, storing one row per CDR3 protein. The sample lists around 870,000 distinct CDR3 sequences, 25% to 30% occurring once. Turning to this clonotype: Its antigen is still unknown.

In germline, CDR1 is SGHTA, CDR2 FQGNSA. The CDR3 has 13 amino acids. Trimming took off 6 bases at V and 4 bases at J, with 12 bases between the two ends. Findings of the study overall: Unsorted PBMC material precluded a definitive naive versus antigen-experienced comparison. The donors' CMV status was not determined, possibly confounding changes in expanded clonotypes.

The sequencing input was blood. This clonotype originated in an elderly woman in good health. This rearrangement joins TRBV7-2 to TRBJ1-1; D is unclear. The CDR3 DNA reads as TGTGCCAGCAGTGAGTACCGGGCCACTGAAGCTTTCTTT. Amino acids: CASSEYRATEAFF.